This T cell receptor (beta chain) was recorded in a study of cytomegalovirus exposure and HLA in healthy donors. The data were produced by immunoSEQ multiplex PCR, yet TCRdb's version contains in-frame clones alone and is incomplete. The sample contains around 200,000 clones, roughly 77% of which appear only once. A single count supports this clone. Its cognate antigen is unknown. Whole-study results and caveats: In the 95 to 150 validation repertoires, a later analysis found that first-cohort TCR clusters tended to co-occur. Three chains tied to CMV proved CMV antigen-specific in vitro.

The V gene end was trimmed by 3 bases and the J gene end by 1 base; junction bases not matched to a gene: 4. The CDR3 covers 14 residues. In germline, CDR1 is SGHNT, CDR2 YYREEE (reference sequence). The chain combines TRBV5-4 with TRBJ2-7; 7 bases are a match to TRBD1. This sequence originates from a woman aged 25 to 39 in good health and CMV-seronegative. The sample was PBMCs. In DNA form, the CDR3 reads TGTGCCAGCAGCTGGGGACAGAGATCCTACGAGCAGTACTTC. Amino acids: CASSWGQRSYEQYF.